These T cell receptor beta chains were read from a single sample in a study of control samples from healthy donors and cancer patients. Assay used: immunoSEQ multiplex PCR; TCRdb lists only in-frame clones, some missing. This sample yields 150,000 or so clones, of which 70% to 90% are seen a single time; 1.5% to 2% belongs to the top ten. The sequenced sample was blood. The receptors here all came from a man aged 18 to 35 in good health. Each CDR3 is given with its conserved first and last residue.

CDR3 protein	J gene	CDR3 length	V gene
CASSVTGSGGMTEAFF	TRBJ1-1	16	TRBV9
CASGTSGGGDTQYF	TRBJ2-3	14	TRBV7-2
CASSLGAGGLEQFF	TRBJ2-1	14	TRBV7-2
CASSLDGVGGTEAFF	TRBJ1-1	15	TRBV5-1
CASSQGRNTEAFF	TRBJ1-1	13	TRBV4-1
CASRTGPGTYEQYF	TRBJ2-7	14	TRBV2
CASSSASASYEQYF	TRBJ2-7	14	TRBV7-2
CASSWDYQNEQFF	TRBJ2-1	13	TRBV6-5
CASSVTSGGSTDTQYF	TRBJ2-3	16	TRBV9
CASSLVGQAISGNTIYF	TRBJ1-3	17	TRBV7-6
CASRYPTGLGGYTF	TRBJ1-2	14	TRBV28
CASSPGEWVGGYGYTF	TRBJ1-2	16	TRBV4-2
CASSPGWTGQYEQYF	TRBJ2-7	15	TRBV14
CASSQGTVYQPQHF	TRBJ1-5	14	TRBV3-1/TRBV3-2
CASSWGALREQFF	TRBJ2-1	13	TRBV12-3/TRBV12-4
CATSRVQGKVEAFF	TRBJ1-1	14	TRBV15
CASSFNLGAEAFF	TRBJ1-1	13	TRBV11-2
CASSRPRDRGPTDTQYF	TRBJ2-3	17	TRBV9
CASSEYYRGLADTQYF	TRBJ2-3	16	TRBV10-2
CASSQSGAGDTQYF	TRBJ2-3	14	TRBV7-3
CASSGHTGELFF	TRBJ2-2	12	TRBV2
CASISDRHTEAFF	TRBJ1-1	13	TRBV6-5
CASSSIPGNHEQYF	TRBJ2-7	14	TRBV7-3
CASSPTGAYDTQYF	TRBJ2-3	14	TRBV5-6
CASSVAPGNEQFF	TRBJ2-1	13	TRBV9
CAWSSPGNIQYF	TRBJ2-4	12	TRBV30
CASSPDRITGANVLTF	TRBJ2-6	16	TRBV18
CATSREDQRGLAIFSEQYF	TRBJ2-7	19	TRBV15
CASSFRQGYEQYF	TRBJ2-7	13	TRBV5-1
CASSFSGATEAFF	TRBJ1-1	13	TRBV5-1
CASSAQASGFGNTIYF	TRBJ1-3	16	TRBV9
CASSQDHGQGDDEQYF	TRBJ2-7	16	TRBV3-1/TRBV3-2
CASSSRDRVGTGELFF	TRBJ2-2	16	TRBV7-8
CATAGTSGTYEQYF	TRBJ2-7	14	TRBV10-3
CASSLDRTTNTGELFF	TRBJ2-2	16	TRBV7-3